This paragraph reports one T cell receptor (beta chain). These data belong to a study of T cell changes during pregnancy in multiple sclerosis. The CDR3 totals 16 residues. CDR1 is SGHRS, CDR2 YFSETQ, per germline. Trimming took 4 bases from V and 7 from J; bases not matched to a gene: 12. Some clones are missing from TCRdb's copy, which holds only in-frame ones; the method was immunoSEQ multiplex PCR. The sample has approximately 88,000 clones, 85% to 95% seen once. The receptor comes from a female donor with multiple sclerosis, enrolled in a pregnancy study. The input for sequencing was peripheral blood, taken in the first trimester of pregnancy. J is TRBJ2-3 and V is TRBV5-1, with 10 bases identical to TRBD2. CDR3 nucleotide sequence: TGCGCCAGCAGCCAGACCCCTAGCGGGAGTTCCCATACGCAGTATTTT. Amino acid sequence: CASSQTPSGSSHTQYF. The full variable domain, with the rest looked up from reference TRBV5-1 and TRBJ2-3, is KAGVTQTPRYLIKTRGQQVTLSCSPISGHRSVSWYQQTPGQGLQFLFEYFSETQRNKGNFPGRFSGRQFSNSRSEMNVSTLELGDSALYLCASSQTPSGSSHTQYFGPGTRLTVL.